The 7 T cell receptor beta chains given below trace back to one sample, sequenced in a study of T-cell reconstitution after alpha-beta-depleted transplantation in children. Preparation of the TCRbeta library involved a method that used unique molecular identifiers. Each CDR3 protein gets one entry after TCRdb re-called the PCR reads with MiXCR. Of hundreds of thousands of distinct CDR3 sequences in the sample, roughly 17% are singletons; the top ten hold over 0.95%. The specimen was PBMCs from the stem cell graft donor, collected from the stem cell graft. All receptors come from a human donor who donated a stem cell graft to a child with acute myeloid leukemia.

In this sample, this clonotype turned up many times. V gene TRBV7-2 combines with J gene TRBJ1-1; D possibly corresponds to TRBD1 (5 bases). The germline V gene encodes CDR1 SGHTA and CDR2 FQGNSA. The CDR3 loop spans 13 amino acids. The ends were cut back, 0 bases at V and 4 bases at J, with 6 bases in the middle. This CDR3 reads CASSLARGTEAFF. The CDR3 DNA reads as TGTGCCAGCAGCTTAGCGAGGGGCACTGAAGCTTTCTTT.

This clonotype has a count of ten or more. DNA of the CDR3: TGTGCCTGCAGTTTTACAGGGGGCACGGAGACCCAGTACTTC. This gives the protein CACSFTGGTETQYF. The rearrangement uses TRBV30 and TRBJ2-5; TRBD1 agrees at 9 bases. With V trimmed by 6 bases and J by 5 bases, 10 bases remained unmatched. CDR3 length equals 14 residues. CDR1 is GTSNPN, CDR2 SVGIG, per germline (reference sequence).

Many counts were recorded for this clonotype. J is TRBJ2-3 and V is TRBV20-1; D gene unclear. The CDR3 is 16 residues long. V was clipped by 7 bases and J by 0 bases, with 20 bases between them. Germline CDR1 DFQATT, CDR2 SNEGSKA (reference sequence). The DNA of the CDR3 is TGCAGTGTCCCCAGGTCGGCATATCTTAGCACAGATACGCAGTATTTT. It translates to CSVPRSAYLSTDTQYF.

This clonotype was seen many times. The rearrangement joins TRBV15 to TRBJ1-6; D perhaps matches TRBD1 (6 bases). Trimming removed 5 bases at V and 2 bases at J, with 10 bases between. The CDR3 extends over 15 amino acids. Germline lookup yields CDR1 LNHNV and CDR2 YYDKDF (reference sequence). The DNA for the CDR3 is TGTGCCACCAGCGACCGGGACACCTATAATTCACCCCTCCACTTT. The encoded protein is CATSDRDTYNSPLHF.

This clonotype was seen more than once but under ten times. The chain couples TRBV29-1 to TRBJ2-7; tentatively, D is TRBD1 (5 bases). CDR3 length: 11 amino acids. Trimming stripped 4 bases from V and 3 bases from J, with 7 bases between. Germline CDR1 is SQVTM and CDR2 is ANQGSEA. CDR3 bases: TGCAGCGTTGGGACAAACTACGAGCAGTACTTC. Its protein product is CSVGTNYEQYF.

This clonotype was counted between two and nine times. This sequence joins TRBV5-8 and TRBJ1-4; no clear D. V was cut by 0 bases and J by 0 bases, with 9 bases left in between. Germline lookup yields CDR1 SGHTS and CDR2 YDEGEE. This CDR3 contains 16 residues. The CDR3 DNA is TGTGCCAGCAGCTTGGGCAGATATGCAACTAATGAAAAACTGTTTTTT. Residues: CASSLGRYATNEKLFF.

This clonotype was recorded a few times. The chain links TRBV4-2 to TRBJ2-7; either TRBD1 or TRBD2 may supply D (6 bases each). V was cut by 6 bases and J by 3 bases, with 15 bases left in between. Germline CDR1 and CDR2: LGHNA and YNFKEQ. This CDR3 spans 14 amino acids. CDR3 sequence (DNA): TGTGCCAGCAGTTCTGAAGGGGGGATCTACGAGCAGTACTTC. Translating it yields CASSSEGGIYEQYF.